The subject of this entry is one T cell receptor beta chain. This sample is drawn from a study of control samples from healthy donors and cancer patients. The CDR3 covers 13 residues. Germline V CDR1 and CDR2: MDHEN, SYDVKM. V was shortened by 4 bases and J by 8 bases, with 12 bases between the two germline ends. Libraries were prepared by immunoSEQ multiplex PCR; TCRdb keeps only in-frame clonotypes and omits some of them. The sample lists approximately 170,000 clones, around 90% occurring once. The sample was blood. The chain combines TRBV28 with TRBJ2-1, with a weak D call TRBD2 (6 bases). This clonotype originated in a woman aged 45-59 years in good health. CDR3 sequence reads: CASSYTRDDEQFF. CDR3 bases: TGTGCCAGCAGTTATACGCGGGACGATGAGCAGTTCTTC.